This T cell receptor (beta chain) was sequenced during a study of T cell repertoires in ileal Crohn's disease. Whole-study context: Biopsies of the neoterminal ileum at postoperative colonoscopy form M6 samples.

The time point was: neoterminal ileum biopsy at postoperative endoscopy, about 6 months after surgery. Adults with ileal or ileocolonic Crohn's disease and an indication for resection were eligible. The study's findings and limits: Clonality above 26.8% at surgery always came with endoscopic recurrence.

In germline, CDR1 is SEHNR, CDR2 FQNEAQ (reference sequence). The ends lost 3 bases at V and 0 bases at J; junction bases unmatched: 4. The CDR3 totals 15 residues. Sequencing used immunoSEQ multiplex PCR; TCRdb keeps in-frame clones, though not all of them. The sample carries about 5,300 clones, 75% to 80% recorded once. A word on this clone: The antigen is not known.

Source material: ileal tissue. The clonotype was recovered from an adult with Crohn's disease. The chain couples TRBV7-9 to TRBJ1-1; 7 bases match TRBD1. The CDR3 DNA is TGTGCCAGCAGCTTCCCGGGACAGTTGAACACTGAAGCTTTCTTT. Its translation is CASSFPGQLNTEAFF.